This TCR beta chain was profiled in a study of T cells in Graves' hyperthyroidism and ophthalmopathy. Study results and caveats: Within blood appeared most thyroid clonotypes that had expanded above 0.001.

This clonotype has at least ten counts. Its antigen is not known. There were TCR beta CDR3 regions amplified from RNA transcripts. Initially, a first-round RT-PCR of the TCR CDR3 employed the HTBI primer set. TCRdb re-called the multiplex PCR reads with MiXCR, one entry per CDR3 protein. The sample lists nearly 600,000 distinct CDR3 sequences, over 12% occurring once. Germline V gene lookup returns CDR1 KGHSH and CDR2 LQKENI. The CDR3 sequence is 15 residues long. Trimming took 3 bases from V and 6 from J, leaving 15 bases between them. This sequence joins TRBV18 and TRBJ1-5, with a weak D call TRBD1 (5 bases). The sequencing input was blood. This clonotype was sampled from a woman aged 18-35 years with Graves' ophthalmopathy. The CDR3 here is CASSPGPEFTQPQHF. Written as DNA, the CDR3 is TGTGCCAGCTCACCGGGGCCAGAGTTTACTCAGCCCCAGCATTTT.